This entry describes one TCR beta chain. Germline loops: CDR1 MNHEY, CDR2 SMNVEV (reference sequence). Trimming removed 3 bases from V and 6 bases from J; junction bases left unmatched: 6. This CDR3 region has 16 residues. Data came from immunoSEQ multiplex PCR; TCRdb stores just in-frame clones and leaves some out. Of roughly 56,000 clones in the sample, about 82% are singletons; the top ten hold 2.6%. The sample belongs to a study of OX40 agonist ivuxolimab in advanced cancers. Study-level information: Among those enrolled, mean age was around 55 years (range about 23 to 80) and 82.7% were male.

This rearrangement joins TRBV27 to TRBJ2-2; TRBD1 aligns across 11 bases. The sample consisted of CD4+ or CD8+ T cells sorted from blood, taken in a trial of the OX40 agonist ivuxolimab. This clonotype was obtained from an adult with an advanced solid tumor such as melanoma, head and neck, liver or kidney cancer. The DNA of the CDR3 is TGTGCCAGCAGTTTGAGGACAGGGGGCTTATCCGGGGAGCTGTTTTTT. It translates to CASSLRTGGLSGELFF.